Described below is a single T cell receptor beta chain sequence and its context. This record comes from a study of T cells after yellow fever vaccination. Generation of TCR cDNA used 5'RACE template switching (which added a universal primer site and UMIs). TCRdb recomputed calls from the 5' RACE reads with MiXCR, one row per CDR3 protein. This repertoire shows under 350,000 distinct CDR3 sequences, approximately 4% found once; its top ten account for 20% to 25%. The sequencing here drew on PBMCs, taken 5 days after the yellow fever booster vaccination. The origin of this receptor is a man between 18 and 29 years old who received the YFV17D yellow fever vaccine.

The CDR3 DNA is TGTGCCATCTCTCGGAGGAGCTCCTACGAGCAGTACTTC. This translates into CAISRRSSYEQYF. The V and J genes are TRBV7-9 and TRBJ2-7; possibly TRBD2 for D (5 bases). CDR1 and CDR2 from the germline V gene are SEHNR and FQNEAQ (reference sequence). The V end was cut by 10 bases, the J end by 0 bases, with 13 bases between. The CDR3 has 13 residues.